This TCR beta chain was captured in a study of cytomegalovirus exposure and HLA in healthy donors. Losses at the gene ends were 5 bases for V and 1 base for J; bases not matched to a gene: 4. This CDR3 spans 15 amino acids. Looked up from germline, CDR1 is MDHEN and CDR2 is SYDVKM. PCR employed 60 Vbeta and 13 Jbeta primers. The protocol was immunoSEQ multiplex PCR, while the TCRdb copy is restricted to in-frame clones and leaves out a portion. With 140,000 to 150,000 clones in the sample, the ten largest clones hold 0.75% to 1%. This sequence joins TRBV28 and TRBJ2-2; 7 bases agree with TRBD1. The sequenced material came from PBMCs. This clonotype was sampled from a male donor in good health and CMV-seronegative. CDR3 in DNA: TGTGCCAGCAGTGCGCGGACAGGGAACACCGGGGAGCTGTTTTTT. Protein sequence: CASSARTGNTGELFF.